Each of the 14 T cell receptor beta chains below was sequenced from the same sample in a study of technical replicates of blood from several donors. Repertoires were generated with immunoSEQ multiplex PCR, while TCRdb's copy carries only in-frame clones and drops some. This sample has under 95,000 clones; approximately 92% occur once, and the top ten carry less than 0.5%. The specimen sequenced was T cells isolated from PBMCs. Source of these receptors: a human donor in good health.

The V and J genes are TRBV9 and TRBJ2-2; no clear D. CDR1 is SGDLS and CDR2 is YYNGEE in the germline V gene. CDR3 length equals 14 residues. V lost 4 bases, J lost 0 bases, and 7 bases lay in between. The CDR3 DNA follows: TGTGCCAGCAGCCCACATGCGAACACCGGGGAGCTGTTTTTT. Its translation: CASSPHANTGELFF.

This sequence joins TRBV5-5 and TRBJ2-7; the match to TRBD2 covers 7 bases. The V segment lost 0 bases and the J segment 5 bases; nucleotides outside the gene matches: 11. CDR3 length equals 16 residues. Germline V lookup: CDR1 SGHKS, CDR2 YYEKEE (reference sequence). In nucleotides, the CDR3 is TGTGCCAGCAGCTTGGTCGGCGCGGGAGCCCTCAACGAGCAGTACTTC. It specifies CASSLVGAGALNEQYF.

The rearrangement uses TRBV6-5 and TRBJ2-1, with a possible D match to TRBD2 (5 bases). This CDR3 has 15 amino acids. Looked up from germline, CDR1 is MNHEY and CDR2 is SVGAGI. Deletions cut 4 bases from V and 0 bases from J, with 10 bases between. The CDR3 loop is CASSFGGFSYNEQFF. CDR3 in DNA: TGTGCCAGCAGTTTCGGAGGATTCTCCTACAATGAGCAGTTCTTC.

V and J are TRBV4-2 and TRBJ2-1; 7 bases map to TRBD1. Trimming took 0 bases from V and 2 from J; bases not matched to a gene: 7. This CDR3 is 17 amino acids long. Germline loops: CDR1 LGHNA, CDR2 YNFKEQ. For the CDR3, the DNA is TGTGCCAGCAGCCAAGATGTTTGGGACAGCACCTACAATGAGCAGTTCTTC. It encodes CASSQDVWDSTYNEQFF.

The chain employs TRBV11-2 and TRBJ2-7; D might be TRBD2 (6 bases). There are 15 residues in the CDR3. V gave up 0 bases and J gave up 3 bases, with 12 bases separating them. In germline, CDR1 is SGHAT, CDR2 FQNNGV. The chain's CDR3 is CASSLETGTLYEQYF. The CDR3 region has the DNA TGTGCCAGCAGCTTAGAAACCGGGACTCTCTACGAGCAGTACTTC.

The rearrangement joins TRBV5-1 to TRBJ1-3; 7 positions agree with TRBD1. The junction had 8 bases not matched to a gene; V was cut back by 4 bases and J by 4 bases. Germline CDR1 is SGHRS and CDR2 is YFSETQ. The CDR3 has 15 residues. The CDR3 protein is CASSPTGAGGNTIYF. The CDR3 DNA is TGCGCCAGCAGCCCCACAGGGGCCGGAGGAAACACCATATATTTT.

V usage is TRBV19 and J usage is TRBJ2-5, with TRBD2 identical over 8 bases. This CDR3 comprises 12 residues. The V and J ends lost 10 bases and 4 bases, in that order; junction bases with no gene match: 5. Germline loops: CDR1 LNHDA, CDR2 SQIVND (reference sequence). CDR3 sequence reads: CAIGGLGETQYF. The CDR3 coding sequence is TGTGCCATTGGGGGACTAGGAGAGACCCAGTACTTC. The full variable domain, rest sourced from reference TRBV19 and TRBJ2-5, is DGGITQSPKYLFRKEGQNVTLSCEQNLNHDAMYWYRQDPGQGLRLIYYSQIVNDFQKGDIAEGYSVSREKKESFPLTVTSAQKNPTAFYLCAIGGLGETQYFGPGTRLLVL.

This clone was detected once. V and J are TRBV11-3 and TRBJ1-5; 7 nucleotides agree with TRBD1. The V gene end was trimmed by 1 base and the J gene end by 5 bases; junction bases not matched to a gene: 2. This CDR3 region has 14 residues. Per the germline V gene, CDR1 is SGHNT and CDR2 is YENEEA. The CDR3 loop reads CASSLGTGDQPQHF. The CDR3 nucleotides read TGTGCCAGCAGCTTAGGGACAGGCGATCAGCCCCAGCATTTT.

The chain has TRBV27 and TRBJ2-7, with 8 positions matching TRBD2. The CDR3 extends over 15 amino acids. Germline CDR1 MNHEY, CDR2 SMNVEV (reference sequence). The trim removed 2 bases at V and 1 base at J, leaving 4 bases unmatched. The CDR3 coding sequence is TGTGCCAGCAGTTTAGTGGGACTAGGATCCTACGAGCAGTACTTC. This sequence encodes CASSLVGLGSYEQYF.

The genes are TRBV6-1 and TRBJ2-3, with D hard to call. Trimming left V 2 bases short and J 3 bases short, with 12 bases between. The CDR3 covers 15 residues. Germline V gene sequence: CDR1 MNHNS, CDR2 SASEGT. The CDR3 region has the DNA TGTGCCAGCAGTGAATTGTCTGCGATGACAGATACGCAGTATTTT. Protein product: CASSELSAMTDTQYF.

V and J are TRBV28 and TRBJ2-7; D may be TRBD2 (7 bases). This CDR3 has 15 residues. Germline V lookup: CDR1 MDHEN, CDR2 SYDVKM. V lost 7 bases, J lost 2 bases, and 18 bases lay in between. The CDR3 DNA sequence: TGTGCCAGCATAGCCCATCCGGGGGGCCCCTACGAGCAGTACTTC. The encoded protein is CASIAHPGGPYEQYF.

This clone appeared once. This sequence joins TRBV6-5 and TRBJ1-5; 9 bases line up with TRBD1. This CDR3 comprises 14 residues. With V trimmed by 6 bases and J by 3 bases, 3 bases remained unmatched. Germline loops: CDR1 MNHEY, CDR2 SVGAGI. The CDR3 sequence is CASSRDRDNQPQHF. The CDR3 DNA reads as TGTGCCAGCAGCCGGGACAGGGACAATCAGCCCCAGCATTTT.

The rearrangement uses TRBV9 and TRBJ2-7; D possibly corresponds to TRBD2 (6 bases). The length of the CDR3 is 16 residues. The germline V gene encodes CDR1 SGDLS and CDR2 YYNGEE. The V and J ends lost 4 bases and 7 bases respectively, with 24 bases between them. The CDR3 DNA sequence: TGTGCCAGCAGCATTCGCTGGGACTCCCTCCATTTTGAGCAGTACTTC. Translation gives CASSIRWDSLHFEQYF.

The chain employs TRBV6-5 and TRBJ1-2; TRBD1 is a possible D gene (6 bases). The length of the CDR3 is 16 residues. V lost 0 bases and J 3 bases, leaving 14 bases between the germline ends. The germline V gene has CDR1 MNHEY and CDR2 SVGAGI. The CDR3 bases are TGTGCCAGCAGTTACTCTGTACAGGGAATTGACTATGGCTACACCTTC. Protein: CASSYSVQGIDYGYTF.